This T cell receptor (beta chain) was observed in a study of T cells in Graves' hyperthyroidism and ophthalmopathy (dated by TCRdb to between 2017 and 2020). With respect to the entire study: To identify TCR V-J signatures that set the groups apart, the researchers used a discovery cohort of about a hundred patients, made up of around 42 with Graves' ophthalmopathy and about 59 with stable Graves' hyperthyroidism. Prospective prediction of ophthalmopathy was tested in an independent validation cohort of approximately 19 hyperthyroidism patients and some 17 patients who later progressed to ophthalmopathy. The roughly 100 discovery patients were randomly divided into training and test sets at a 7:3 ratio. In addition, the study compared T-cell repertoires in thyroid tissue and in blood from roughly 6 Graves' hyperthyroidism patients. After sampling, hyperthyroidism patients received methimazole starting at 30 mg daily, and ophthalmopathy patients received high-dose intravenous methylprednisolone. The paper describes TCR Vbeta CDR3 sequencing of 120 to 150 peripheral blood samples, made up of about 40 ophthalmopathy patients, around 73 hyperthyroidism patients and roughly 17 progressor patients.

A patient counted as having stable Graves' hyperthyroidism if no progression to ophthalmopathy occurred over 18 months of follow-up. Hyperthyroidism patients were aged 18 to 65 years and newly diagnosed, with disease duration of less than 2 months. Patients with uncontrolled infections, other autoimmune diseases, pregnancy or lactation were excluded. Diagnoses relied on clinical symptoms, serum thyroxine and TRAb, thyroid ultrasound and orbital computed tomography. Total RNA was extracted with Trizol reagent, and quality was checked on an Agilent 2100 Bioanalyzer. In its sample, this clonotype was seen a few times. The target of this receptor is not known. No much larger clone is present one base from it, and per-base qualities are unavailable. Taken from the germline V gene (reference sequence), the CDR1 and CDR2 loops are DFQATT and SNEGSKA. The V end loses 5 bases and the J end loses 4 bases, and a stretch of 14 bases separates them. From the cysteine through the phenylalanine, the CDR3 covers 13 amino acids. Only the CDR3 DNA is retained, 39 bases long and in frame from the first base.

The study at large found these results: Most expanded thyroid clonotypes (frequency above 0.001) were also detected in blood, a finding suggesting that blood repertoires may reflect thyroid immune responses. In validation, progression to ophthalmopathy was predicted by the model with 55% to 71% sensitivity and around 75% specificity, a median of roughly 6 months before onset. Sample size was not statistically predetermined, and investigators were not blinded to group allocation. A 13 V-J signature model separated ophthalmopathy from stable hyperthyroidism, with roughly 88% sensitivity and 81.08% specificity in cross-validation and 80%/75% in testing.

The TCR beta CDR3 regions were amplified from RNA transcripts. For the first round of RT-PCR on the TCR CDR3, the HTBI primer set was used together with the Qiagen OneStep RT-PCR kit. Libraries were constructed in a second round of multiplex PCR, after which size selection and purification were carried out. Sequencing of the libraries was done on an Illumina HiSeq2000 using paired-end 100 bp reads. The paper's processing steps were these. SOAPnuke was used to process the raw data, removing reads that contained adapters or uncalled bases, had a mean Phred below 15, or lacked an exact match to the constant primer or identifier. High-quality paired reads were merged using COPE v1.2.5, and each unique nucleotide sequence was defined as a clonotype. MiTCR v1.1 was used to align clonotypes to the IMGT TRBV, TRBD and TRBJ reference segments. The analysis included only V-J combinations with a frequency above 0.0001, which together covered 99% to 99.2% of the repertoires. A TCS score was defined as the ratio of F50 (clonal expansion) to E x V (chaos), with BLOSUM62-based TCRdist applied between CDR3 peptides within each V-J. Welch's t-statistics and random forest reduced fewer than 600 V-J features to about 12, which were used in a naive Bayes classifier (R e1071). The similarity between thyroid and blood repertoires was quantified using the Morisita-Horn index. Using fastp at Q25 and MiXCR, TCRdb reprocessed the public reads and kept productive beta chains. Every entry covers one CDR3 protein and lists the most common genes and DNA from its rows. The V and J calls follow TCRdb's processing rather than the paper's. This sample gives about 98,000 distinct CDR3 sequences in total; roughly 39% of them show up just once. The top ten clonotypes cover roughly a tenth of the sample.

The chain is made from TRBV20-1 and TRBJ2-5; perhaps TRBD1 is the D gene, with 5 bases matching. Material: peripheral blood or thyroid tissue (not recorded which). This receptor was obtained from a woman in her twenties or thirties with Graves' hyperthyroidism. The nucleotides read TGCAGTGCTTACTCCCAGGGTTTAGAGACCCAGTACTTC. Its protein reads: CSAYSQGLETQYF.